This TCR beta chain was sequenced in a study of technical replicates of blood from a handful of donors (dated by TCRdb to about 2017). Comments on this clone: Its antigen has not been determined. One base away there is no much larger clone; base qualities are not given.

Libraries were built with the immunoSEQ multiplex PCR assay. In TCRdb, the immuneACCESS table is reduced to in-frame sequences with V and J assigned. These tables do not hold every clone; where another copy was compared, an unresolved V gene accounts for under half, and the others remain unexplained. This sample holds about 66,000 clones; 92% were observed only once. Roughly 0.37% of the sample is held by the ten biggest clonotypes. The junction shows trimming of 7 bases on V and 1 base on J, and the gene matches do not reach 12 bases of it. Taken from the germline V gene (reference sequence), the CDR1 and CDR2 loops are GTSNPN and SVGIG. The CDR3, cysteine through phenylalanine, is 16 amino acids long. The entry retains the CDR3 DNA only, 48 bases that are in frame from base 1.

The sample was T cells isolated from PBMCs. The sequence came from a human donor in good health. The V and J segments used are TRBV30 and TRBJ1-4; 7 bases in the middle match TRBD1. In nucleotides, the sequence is TGTGCCTCTCAAAAAACAGGGGTGGAAACTAATGAAAAACTGTTTTTT. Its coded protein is CASQKTGVETNEKLFF.